What follows is one TCR beta chain and its context. The record originates from a study of blood T cell repertoires in COVID-19. Study information: Material from acute and convalescent COVID-19 was sourced from the United States, Italy and Spain. T cells, B-cell-depleted T cells, or PBMCs supplied cDNA or gDNA.

Study processing details: Estimation of nucleated cell counts relied on the amplification of reference gene primers. Measured with immunoSEQ multiplex PCR; TCRdb has only the in-frame clones, and not every one. The V and J calls and clone size are taken from that table; D and trimming were inferred from the DNA. The sample comprises about 80,000 clones, around 78% of which are singletons, and less than 20% rests with the top ten. The germline gives CDR1 MNHEY, CDR2 SMNVEV (reference sequence). The CDR3 consists of 12 residues. After removal of 5 bases from V and 9 bases from J, the junction contained 3 bases not matched to a gene.

Sequenced material: peripheral blood. This receptor was identified in a human donor in a cohort sampled during active COVID-19. V is TRBV27 and J is TRBJ1-5; TRBD1 matches 8 bases. For the CDR3, the DNA is TGTGCCAGCAGTCCCACAGGGGGGCCCCAGCATTTT. Translated, it gives CASSPTGGPQHF.